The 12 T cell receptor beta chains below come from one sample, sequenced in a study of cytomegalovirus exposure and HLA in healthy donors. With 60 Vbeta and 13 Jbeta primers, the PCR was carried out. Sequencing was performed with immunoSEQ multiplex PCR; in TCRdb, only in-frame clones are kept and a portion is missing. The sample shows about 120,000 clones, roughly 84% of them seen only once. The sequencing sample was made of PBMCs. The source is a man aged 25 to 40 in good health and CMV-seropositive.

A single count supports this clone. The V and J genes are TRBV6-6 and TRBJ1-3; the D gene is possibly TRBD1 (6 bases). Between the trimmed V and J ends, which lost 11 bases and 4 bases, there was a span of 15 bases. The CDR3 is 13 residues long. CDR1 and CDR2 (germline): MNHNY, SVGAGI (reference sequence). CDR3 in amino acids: CAGQGRSGNTIYF. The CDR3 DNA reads TGTGCCGGTCAGGGGCGGTCAGGAAACACCATATATTTT.

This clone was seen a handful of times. Written as DNA, the CDR3 is TGTGCCAGCAGCCTGATTGGGGGGATGGAGACCCAGTACTTC. Its translation: CASSLIGGMETQYF. The chain employs TRBV5-6 and TRBJ2-5; a possible D gene is TRBD2 (6 bases). The CDR3 runs 14 residues. Germline values: CDR1 SGHDT, CDR2 YYEEEE. The ends were cut back, 4 bases at V and 5 bases at J, with 15 bases in the middle.

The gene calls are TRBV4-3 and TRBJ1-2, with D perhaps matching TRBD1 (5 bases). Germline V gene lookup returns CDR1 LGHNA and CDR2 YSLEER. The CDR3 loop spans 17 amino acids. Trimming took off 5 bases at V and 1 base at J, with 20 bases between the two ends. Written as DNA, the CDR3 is TGCGCCAGCAGCAAAGCCGAGAAGTTAGACAGTAACTATGGCTACACCTTC. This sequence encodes CASSKAEKLDSNYGYTF.

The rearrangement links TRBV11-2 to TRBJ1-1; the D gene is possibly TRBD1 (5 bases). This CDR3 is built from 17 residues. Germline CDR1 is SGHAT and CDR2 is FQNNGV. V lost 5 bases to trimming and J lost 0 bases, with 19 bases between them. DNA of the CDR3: TGTGCCAGCAGCCCTCGGCCCAAAGGGGCAATGAACACTGAAGCTTTCTTT. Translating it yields CASSPRPKGAMNTEAFF.

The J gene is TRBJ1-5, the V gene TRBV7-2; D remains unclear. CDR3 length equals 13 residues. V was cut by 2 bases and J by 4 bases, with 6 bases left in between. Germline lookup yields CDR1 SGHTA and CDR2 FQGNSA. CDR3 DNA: TGTGCCAGCAGCTTAATGGCTAATCAGCCCCAGCATTTT. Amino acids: CASSLMANQPQHF. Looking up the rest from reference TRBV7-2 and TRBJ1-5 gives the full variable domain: GAGVSQSPSNKVTEKGKDVELRCDPISGHTALYWYRQSLGQGLEFLIYFQGNSAPDKSGLPSDRFSAERTGGSVSTLTIQRTQQEDSAVYLCASSLMANQPQHFGDGTRLSIL.

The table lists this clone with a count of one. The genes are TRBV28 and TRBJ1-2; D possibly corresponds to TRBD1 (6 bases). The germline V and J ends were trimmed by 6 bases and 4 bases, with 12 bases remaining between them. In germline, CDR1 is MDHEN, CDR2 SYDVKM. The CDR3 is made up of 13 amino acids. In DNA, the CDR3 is TGTGCCAGCAGCCCCGGGACAAGCTATGGCTACACCTTC. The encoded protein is CASSPGTSYGYTF.

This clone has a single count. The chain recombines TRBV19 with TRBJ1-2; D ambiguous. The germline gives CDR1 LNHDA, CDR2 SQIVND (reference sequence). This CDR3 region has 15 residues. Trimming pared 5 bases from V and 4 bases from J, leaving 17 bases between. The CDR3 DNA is TGTGCCAGTAGTTCCCCGGGCGGTCGGGGCTATGGCTACACCTTC. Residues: CASSSPGGRGYGYTF.

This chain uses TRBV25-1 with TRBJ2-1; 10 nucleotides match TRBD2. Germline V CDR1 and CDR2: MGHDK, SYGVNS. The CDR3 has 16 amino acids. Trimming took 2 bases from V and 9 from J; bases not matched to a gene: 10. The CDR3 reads CASSEVLAGDNGEQFF. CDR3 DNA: TGTGCCAGCAGTGAAGTTCTAGCGGGGGATAACGGTGAGCAGTTCTTC.

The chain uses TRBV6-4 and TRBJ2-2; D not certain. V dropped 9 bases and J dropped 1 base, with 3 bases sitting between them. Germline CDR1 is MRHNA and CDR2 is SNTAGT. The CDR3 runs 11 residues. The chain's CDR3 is CARRNTGELFF. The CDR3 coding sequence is TGTGCCAGGCGGAACACCGGGGAGCTGTTTTTT.

The CDR3 nucleotides are TGTGCCAGCAGCTTAGGGACAGGGAGGAGCACTGAAGCTTTCTTT. This codes for CASSLGTGRSTEAFF. This chain uses TRBV11-3 with TRBJ1-1; 8 nucleotides match TRBD1. This CDR3 has 15 amino acids. CDR1 SGHNT and CDR2 YENEEA come from the germline V gene. J gave up 4 bases and V 1 base, and 5 bases lay outside the gene matches.

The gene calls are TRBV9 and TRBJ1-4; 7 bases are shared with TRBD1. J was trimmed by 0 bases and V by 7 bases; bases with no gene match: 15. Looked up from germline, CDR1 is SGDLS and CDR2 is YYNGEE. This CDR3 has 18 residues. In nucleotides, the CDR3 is TGTGCCAGCGGCCCTCCCACACAGGGGACGACAACTAATGAAAAACTGTTTTTT. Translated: CASGPPTQGTTTNEKLFF.

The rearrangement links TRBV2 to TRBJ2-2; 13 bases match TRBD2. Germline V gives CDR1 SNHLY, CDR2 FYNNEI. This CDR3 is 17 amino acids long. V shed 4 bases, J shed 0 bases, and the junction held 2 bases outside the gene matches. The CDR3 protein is CASSGTSGGPNTGELFF. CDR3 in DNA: TGTGCCAGCAGTGGGACTAGCGGGGGCCCGAACACCGGGGAGCTGTTTTTT.